This passage covers 22 T cell receptor beta chains from one sample sequenced in a study of blood T cells in healthy people across ages. For the second PCR, which ran for about 7 to 11 cycles, a sample-barcoded 5' primer and a J-beta primer mix were used. TCRdb re-called the 5' RACE reads with MiXCR, one entry per CDR3 protein. Of hundreds of thousands of distinct CDR3 sequences listed, around 52% are singletons. The sample consisted of blood. The receptors were sampled from a woman older than 75 in good health.

This clonotype was detected ten times or more. This rearrangement joins TRBV5-1 to TRBJ2-3; D is perhaps TRBD2 (6 bases). The CDR3 contains 15 residues. The V and J ends lost 0 bases and 3 bases respectively, with 11 bases between them. Germline loops: CDR1 SGHRS, CDR2 YFSETQ. The CDR3 DNA reads TGCGCCAGCAGCTTGGCCCAGGGAGGAACAGATACGCAGTATTTT. The encoded protein is CASSLAQGGTDTQYF.

V and J are TRBV5-5 and TRBJ2-1; D not certain. This CDR3 has 12 amino acids. Germline values: CDR1 SGHKS, CDR2 YYEKEE (reference sequence). V was cut by 9 bases and J by 1 base, with 8 bases left in between. The CDR3 region is CATTGSYNEQFF. For the CDR3, the DNA is TGTGCCACCACTGGGTCCTACAATGAGCAGTTCTTC.

V gene TRBV5-1 combines with J gene TRBJ2-3; the D is unclear. The V gene lost 4 bases and the J gene lost 6 bases, with 18 bases spanning the gap. This CDR3 region has 15 residues. Germline V gives CDR1 SGHRS, CDR2 YFSETQ. The CDR3 DNA follows: TGCGCCAGCAGCCCGGACCCCTCCGGTGTGGATACGCAGTATTTT. Translated, it gives CASSPDPSGVDTQYF.

This clonotype was seen ten or more times. CDR3 sequence: CSARDLRSSGTDTQYF. The CDR3 DNA reads TGCAGTGCTAGAGATTTACGGTCTAGCGGCACAGATACGCAGTATTTT. The chain couples TRBV20-1 to TRBJ2-3, with D possibly being TRBD2 (6 bases). With 0 bases removed from V and 1 base from J, the gap between germline ends came to 14 bases. The CDR3 contains 16 residues. CDR1 is DFQATT, CDR2 SNEGSKA, per germline (reference sequence).

The V and J genes are TRBV14 and TRBJ2-7, with D possibly matching TRBD2 (5 bases). This CDR3 comprises 15 residues. Trimming cost V 4 bases and J 7 bases, with 20 bases left between them. CDR1 SGHDN and CDR2 FVKESK come from the germline V gene. In nucleotides, the CDR3 is TGTGCCAGCAGCCTGACCCGCGGGCCCTACAATGAGCAGTACTTC. It yields the protein CASSLTRGPYNEQYF.

This clonotype was found once. J is TRBJ2-3 and V is TRBV29-1; TRBD2 matches at 9 bases. From germline, CDR1 is SQVTM and CDR2 ANQGSEA. The CDR3 consists of 15 residues. V dropped 3 bases and J dropped 2; count of bases not matched to a gene: 6. The CDR3 DNA reads TGCAGCGTTGATGCTGCGGGGGGGGACACAGATACGCAGTATTTT. Protein sequence: CSVDAAGGDTDTQYF.

This clonotype was seen repeatedly, ten times or more. The rearrangement links TRBV7-8 to TRBJ2-3; 8 bases fit TRBD1. The V segment lost 5 bases and the J segment 6 bases; nucleotides outside the gene matches: 10. Germline loops: CDR1 SGHVS, CDR2 FQNEAQ. The length of the CDR3 is 15 residues. As DNA, the CDR3 is TGTGCCAGCAGCCCAGGGACAGGCTACGCTGATACGCAGTATTTT. Translation gives CASSPGTGYADTQYF.

About this clonotype: At one end, the junction sequence differs from germline, possibly due to a read error. The rearrangement links TRBV7-2 to TRBJ1-1; D unclear. Germline-derived CDR1 and CDR2 are SGHTA and FQGNSA. This CDR3 comprises 13 residues. The CDR3 nucleotides read TGTGCCAGCAGCGTTGGAGTGAACACTGTAGCTTTCTTT. It codes for CASSVGVNTVAFF.

Here the CDR3 reads CSARAYGYTF. CDR3 DNA: TGCAGTGCTAGAGCCTATGGCTACACCTTC. The V and J genes are TRBV20-1 and TRBJ1-2; D ambiguous. V was clipped by 1 base and J by 4 bases, with 1 base between them. The CDR3 is 10 residues long. Germline CDR1 DFQATT, CDR2 SNEGSKA (reference sequence).

The rearrangement links TRBV5-1 to TRBJ2-5, with 8 bases lining up with TRBD2. This CDR3 has 15 residues. Germline V gene lookup returns CDR1 SGHRS and CDR2 YFSETQ. Germline trimming cut 3 bases from V and 4 bases from J; bases unmatched to any gene: 8. The CDR3 here is CASSSVSGIRETQYF. In DNA, the CDR3 is TGCGCCAGCAGCTCCGTTAGCGGGATCCGAGAGACCCAGTACTTC.

There are a few counts of this clonotype. V usage is TRBV7-2 and J usage is TRBJ1-4; TRBD1 is a possible D gene (6 bases). CDR1 is SGHTA, CDR2 FQGNSA, per germline. The CDR3 length is 16 residues. The V end was cut by 1 base, the J end by 5 bases, with 14 bases between. Here the CDR3 reads CASSLEQTGWNEKLFF. In nucleotides, the CDR3 is TGTGCCAGCAGCTTAGAGCAGACAGGCTGGAATGAAAAACTGTTTTTT. Based on the CDR3 plus reference TRBV7-2 and TRBJ1-4, the full variable domain is GAGVSQSPSNKVTEKGKDVELRCDPISGHTALYWYRQSLGQGLEFLIYFQGNSAPDKSGLPSDRFSAERTGGSVSTLTIQRTQQEDSAVYLCASSLEQTGWNEKLFFGSGTQLSVL.

This chain joins TRBV30 and TRBJ1-5; TRBD1 might be the D (5 bases). CDR1 and CDR2 from the germline V gene are GTSNPN and SVGIG (reference sequence). Trimming removed 0 bases at V and 4 bases at J, with 7 bases between. The CDR3 sequence is 13 residues long. The CDR3 reads CAWSVRGNQPQHF. Here the CDR3 DNA reads TGTGCCTGGAGTGTCCGGGGGAATCAGCCCCAGCATTTT.

The chain uses TRBV7-2 and TRBJ1-2; no reliable D call. Germline V gives CDR1 SGHTA, CDR2 FQGNSA. V was cut by 0 bases and J by 13 bases, with 12 bases left in between. The CDR3 totals 12 residues. CDR3 sequence: CASSLAGNSCTF. CDR3 sequence (DNA): TGTGCCAGCAGCTTAGCTGGGAATAGCTGCACCTTC.

The chain has TRBV7-9 and TRBJ2-3; D may be TRBD2 (5 bases). Per germline, CDR1 SEHNR and CDR2 FQNEAQ (reference sequence). The length of the CDR3 is 15 residues. V shed 6 bases and J shed 2 bases, with 15 bases lying between them. The CDR3 reads CASRSLLGSTDTQYF. CDR3 nucleotide sequence: TGTGCCAGCAGATCCTTACTAGGATCCACAGATACGCAGTATTTT.

This clonotype was observed many times. J is TRBJ2-3 and V is TRBV7-3, with D perhaps given as TRBD1 or TRBD2 (5 bases each). Trimming stripped 2 bases from V and 8 bases from J, with 17 bases between. This CDR3 comprises 15 residues. Germline CDR1 SGHTA, CDR2 FQGTGA. The CDR3 DNA reads as TGTGCCAGCAGCTTATTATTGGGACCCGGGGCTACGCAGTATTTT. Translated: CASSLLLGPGATQYF.

This clonotype has more than one count but fewer than ten. The rearrangement links TRBV29-1 to TRBJ2-1; possible D gene TRBD2, 6 bases. The CDR3 length is 13 residues. CDR1 and CDR2 from the germline V gene are SQVTM and ANQGSEA. V gave up 6 bases and J gave up 3 bases, with 12 bases separating them. The CDR3, as DNA: TGCAGCGTAAAGCGGGCCATCTACAATGAGCAGTTCTTC. This translates into CSVKRAIYNEQFF.

This clonotype was picked up many times. The chain is built from TRBV5-1 and TRBJ2-1, with D possibly matching TRBD2 (6 bases). This CDR3 region has 14 residues. The germline gives CDR1 SGHRS, CDR2 YFSETQ. The ends were cut back, 3 bases at V and 5 bases at J, with 12 bases in the middle. CDR3 DNA: TGCGCCAGCAGCTGGGGACTGCCCGACAATGAGCAGTTCTTC. The encoded protein is CASSWGLPDNEQFF.

The genes are TRBV4-1 and TRBJ2-4; D is possibly TRBD1 (6 bases). V lost 5 bases to trimming and J lost 1 base, with 12 bases between them. The CDR3 has 15 residues. The V gene's germline CDR1 is MGHRA and CDR2 YSYEKL. The CDR3 sequence is CASSSQGSAKNIQYF. CDR3 sequence (DNA): TGCGCCAGCAGCTCCCAGGGGTCGGCCAAAAACATTCAGTACTTC.

The chain links TRBV25-1 to TRBJ1-2; the D gene is possibly TRBD1 (6 bases). The germline CDR1 and CDR2 sequences are MGHDK and SYGVNS. The length of the CDR3 is 14 residues. Trimming shortened V by 8 bases and J by 1 base, and 14 bases separated the two germline ends. This CDR3 reads CASCQTGSNYGYTF. The CDR3 coding sequence is TGTGCCAGCTGCCAGACAGGAAGTAACTATGGCTACACCTTC.

There are many counts of this clonotype. In DNA form, the CDR3 reads TGTGCCAGCAGTTCCTGGGTCAGAGGCACAGATACGCAGTATTTT. Translating it yields CASSSWVRGTDTQYF. V usage is TRBV28 and J usage is TRBJ2-3; D ambiguous. Germline CDR1 reads MDHEN; CDR2 reads SYDVKM. Trimming pared 4 bases from V and 1 base from J, leaving 12 bases between. The CDR3 consists of 15 residues.

This clonotype was counted ten times or more. J is TRBJ2-3 and V is TRBV3-1; the D is unclear. This CDR3 contains 15 residues. Germline V CDR1 and CDR2: LGHDT, YNNKEL (reference sequence). V gave up 1 base and J gave up 7 bases, with 15 bases separating them. The CDR3 region is CASSQVRPDRHTQYF. CDR3 DNA: TGTGCCAGCAGCCAAGTCCGACCGGACCGGCATACGCAGTATTTT.

This clonotype was seen a few times. This chain joins TRBV27 and TRBJ2-5; TRBD2 matches at 10 bases. The assigned J gene may be wrong: the sequence end matches TRBJ2-7 better. The CDR3 runs 14 residues. Germline-derived CDR1 and CDR2 are MNHEY and SMNVEV (reference sequence). Written as DNA, the CDR3 is TGTGCCAGCAGCGTAGCGGGGGGTGCGTACGAGCAGTACTTC. It specifies CASSVAGGAYEQYF.